The next 23 T cell receptor beta chains were all read from a single sample in a study of CD8+ T cells in alopecia areata. Reverse transcription of extracted RNA yielded cDNA, which provided the sequencing template. The data were produced by immunoSEQ multiplex PCR, yet TCRdb's version contains in-frame clones alone and is incomplete. The data hold around 250,000 clones, with roughly two thirds observed a single time. The material sequenced was CD4+ T cells sorted from blood, taken at week 0. These receptors were collected from a human donor with alopecia areata.

The CDR3 sequence is CAWSRGRVDNEQFF. Here the CDR3 DNA reads TGTGCCTGGAGCCGGGGCAGGGTGGACAATGAGCAGTTCTTC. The chain carries TRBV30 and TRBJ2-1; D is tentatively TRBD1 or TRBD2 (5 bases each). Germline loops: CDR1 GTSNPN, CDR2 SVGIG (reference sequence). V was clipped by 3 bases and J by 5 bases, with 14 bases between them. The CDR3 runs to 14 residues. Based on the CDR3 plus reference TRBV30 and TRBJ2-1, the full variable domain is SQTIHQWPATLVQPVGSPLSLECTVEGTSNPNLYWYRQAAGRGLQLLFYSVGIGQISSEVPQNLSASRPQDRQFILSSKKLLLSDSGFYLCAWSRGRVDNEQFFGPGTRLTVL.

V gene TRBV6-5 combines with J gene TRBJ1-2; no clear D. CDR3 length: 14 amino acids. Germline assignment: CDR1 MNHEY and CDR2 SVGAGI. V was cut by 0 bases and J by 8 bases, with 13 bases left in between. The CDR3 DNA sequence: TGTGCCAGCAGTTACTCGCTCTCCAATCGGGGCTACACCTTC. Its protein is CASSYSLSNRGYTF.

The chain uses TRBV27 and TRBJ1-5, with 7 bases aligning to TRBD1. CDR1 is MNHEY and CDR2 is SMNVEV in the germline V gene (reference sequence). This CDR3 comprises 15 residues. V lost 5 bases and J lost 3; bases outside the gene matches: 7. CDR3 sequence: CASSPPDRINQPQHF. The CDR3 coding sequence is TGTGCCAGCAGTCCGCCGGACAGGATCAATCAGCCCCAGCATTTT.

V and J are TRBV4-1 and TRBJ2-2; a weak D match, TRBD1 (5 bases). Looked up from germline, CDR1 is MGHRA and CDR2 is YSYEKL. Trimming stripped 6 bases from V and 5 bases from J, with 7 bases between. The CDR3 is made up of 12 amino acids. Here the CDR3 reads CASSRQTGELFF. The CDR3 nucleotides are TGCGCCAGCAGTCGACAGACCGGGGAGCTGTTTTTT.

V is TRBV27 and J is TRBJ1-4; a possible D gene is TRBD1 (5 bases). Deletions cut 6 bases from V and 8 bases from J, with 19 bases between. The CDR3 totals 15 residues. From germline, CDR1 is MNHEY and CDR2 SMNVEV (reference sequence). CDR3 in DNA: TGTGCCAGCAGCCAGGGTGTTATCACGGGCGAAAAACTGTTTTTT. Protein: CASSQGVITGEKLFF.

This chain uses TRBV30 with TRBJ2-1, with a possible D match to TRBD2 (5 bases). This CDR3 comprises 14 residues. V lost 7 bases and J 0 bases, leaving 13 bases between the germline ends. The germline V gene encodes CDR1 GTSNPN and CDR2 SVGIG (reference sequence). The CDR3 DNA follows: TGTGCCTCGGCTGAGGGTTACTCCTACAATGAGCAGTTCTTC. It encodes CASAEGYSYNEQFF.

On this clone: Other DNA sequences in the sample encode the same CDR3. The chain couples TRBV30 to TRBJ1-2; D gene ambiguous. CDR3 size: 12 residues. Trimming stripped 1 base from V and 4 bases from J, with 7 bases between. The V gene's germline CDR1 is GTSNPN and CDR2 SVGIG (reference sequence). The CDR3 coding sequence is TGTGCCTGGAGTGGAGAGTCCTATGGCTACACCTTC. Translation gives CAWSGESYGYTF.

The chain has TRBV4-3 and TRBJ1-1; D possibly corresponds to TRBD1 (5 bases). The V and J ends lost 4 bases and 0 bases respectively, with 6 bases between them. CDR1 is LGHNA, CDR2 YSLEER, per germline. This CDR3 spans 13 amino acids. The DNA of the CDR3 is TGCGCCAGCAGCCGGACATTGAACACTGAAGCTTTCTTT. Translated, it gives CASSRTLNTEAFF.

The chain combines TRBV29-1 with TRBJ2-7, with D tentatively TRBD2 (6 bases). Trimming stripped 4 bases from V and 0 bases from J, with 13 bases between. The CDR3 is 14 amino acids. Germline values: CDR1 SQVTM, CDR2 ANQGSEA. The CDR3 sequence is CSVASGSSSYEQYF. CDR3 bases: TGCAGCGTTGCCAGCGGGTCAAGCTCCTACGAGCAGTACTTC.

V gene TRBV2 combines with J gene TRBJ1-2; the match to TRBD1 covers 8 bases. Germline CDR1 is SNHLY and CDR2 is FYNNEI. The CDR3 totals 13 residues. Trimming cost V 5 bases and J 7 bases; bases outside gene matches: 6. CDR3 region: CASSNQGARGYTF. CDR3 in DNA: TGTGCCAGCAGTAACCAGGGGGCACGTGGCTACACCTTC.

This chain uses TRBV29-1 with TRBJ2-5, with TRBD2 matching over 8 bases. Trimming removed 4 bases from V and 5 bases from J; junction bases left unmatched: 9. Germline V gene lookup returns CDR1 SQVTM and CDR2 ANQGSEA. The CDR3 spans 14 residues. The CDR3 region is CSVALGGVAETQYF. The CDR3, as DNA: TGCAGCGTTGCCCTCGGGGGGGTCGCGGAGACCCAGTACTTC.

A word on this clone: The same CDR3 arises from other DNA sequences in this sample as well. The rearrangement uses TRBV30 and TRBJ2-4; D is unclear. The CDR3 is made up of 12 amino acids. Deletions cut 5 bases from V and 5 bases from J, with 10 bases between. Germline-derived CDR1 and CDR2 are GTSNPN and SVGIG (reference sequence). This chain's CDR3 is CAWSVGENIQYF. Written as DNA, the CDR3 is TGTGCCTGGTCAGTTGGGGAAAACATTCAGTACTTC.

This clone came up a few times. V usage is TRBV27 and J usage is TRBJ1-6; D is undetermined. The CDR3 sequence is 12 residues long. Looked up from germline, CDR1 is MNHEY and CDR2 is SMNVEV (reference sequence). V gave up 1 base and J gave up 9 bases, with 4 bases separating them. The CDR3 DNA reads as TGTGCCAGCAGTTTATTTGGTTCACCCCTCCACTTT. This encodes CASSLFGSPLHF.

J is TRBJ2-3 and V is TRBV7-3, with D uncertain. Trimming took 3 bases from V and 7 from J, leaving 14 bases between them. There are 14 residues in the CDR3. CDR1 and CDR2 (germline): SGHTA, FQGTGA. CDR3 sequence reads: CASSFGGNQNTQYF. In DNA form, the CDR3 reads TGTGCCAGCAGCTTCGGCGGTAATCAAAATACGCAGTATTTT.

V and J are TRBV4-3 and TRBJ1-2; D is uncertain. The CDR3 totals 16 residues. V was shortened by 0 bases and J by 2 bases, with 13 bases between the two germline ends. The germline CDR1 and CDR2 sequences are LGHNA and YSLEER. Written as DNA, the CDR3 is TGCGCCAGCAGCCAAGATCGTGGACGGAAAAACTATGGCTACACCTTC. Translating it yields CASSQDRGRKNYGYTF.

The CDR3: CAWSWSGGTGDTQYF. CDR3 sequence (DNA): TGTGCCTGGAGTTGGAGCGGGGGAACTGGAGATACGCAGTATTTT. V usage is TRBV30 and J usage is TRBJ2-3; TRBD2 aligns across 8 bases. V lost 2 bases and J lost 5; bases outside the gene matches: 9. This CDR3 has 15 amino acids. Per germline, CDR1 GTSNPN and CDR2 SVGIG (reference sequence).

The chain has TRBV6-5 and TRBJ1-6, with D possibly being TRBD1 (5 bases). V dropped 6 bases and J dropped 5 bases, with 14 bases sitting between them. The length of the CDR3 is 15 residues. Germline V gene lookup returns CDR1 MNHEY and CDR2 SVGAGI. The CDR3 coding sequence is TGTGCCAGCAGGGCTAGGGGAGTTAATAATTCACCCCTCCACTTT. It translates to CASRARGVNNSPLHF.

The V and J genes are TRBV29-1 and TRBJ2-3; D possibly corresponds to TRBD1 (6 bases). The CDR3 contains 19 residues. Trimming took 0 bases from V and 2 from J, leaving 24 bases between them. Looked up from germline, CDR1 is SQVTM and CDR2 is ANQGSEA. The chain's CDR3 is CSVEDFQGPPIRLTDTQYF. DNA for the CDR3: TGCAGCGTTGAAGATTTCCAGGGGCCTCCCATCCGACTCACAGATACGCAGTATTTT.

This chain uses TRBV4-2 with TRBJ2-5, with 11 bases aligning to TRBD1. CDR1 LGHNA and CDR2 YNFKEQ come from the germline V gene. V lost 0 bases to trimming and J lost 4 bases; unmatched junction nucleotides: 4. The CDR3 spans 16 residues. The CDR3 sequence: CASSQDTGTGGETQYF. CDR3 nucleotide sequence: TGTGCCAGCAGCCAAGATACCGGGACAGGGGGAGAGACCCAGTACTTC.

The V and J genes are TRBV14 and TRBJ2-5; possibly TRBD1 or TRBD2 for D (5 bases each). Germline V CDR1 and CDR2: SGHDN, FVKESK. The CDR3 has 15 residues. V lost 7 bases and J 5 bases, leaving 20 bases between the germline ends. The CDR3 bases are TGTGCCAGCACTCCAGGCCTAACGGGGCGGGAGACCCAGTACTTC. Translating it yields CASTPGLTGRETQYF.

V is TRBV29-1 and J is TRBJ1-1; D remains unclear. The CDR3 spans 13 residues. V was cut by 3 bases and J by 0 bases, with 8 bases left in between. Looked up from germline, CDR1 is SQVTM and CDR2 is ANQGSEA. CDR3 in amino acids: CSVDGQMNTEAFF. CDR3 sequence (DNA): TGCAGCGTTGACGGCCAGATGAACACTGAAGCTTTCTTT.

This clone appeared once. This sequence joins TRBV29-1 and TRBJ2-7, with D possibly matching TRBD2 (6 bases). V lost 6 bases, J lost 6 bases, and 21 bases lay in between. Germline loops: CDR1 SQVTM, CDR2 ANQGSEA. The CDR3 spans 14 residues. In nucleotides, the CDR3 is TGCAGCGTGACACTACATGGGCCGACTAGCGAGCAGTACTTC. The encoded protein is CSVTLHGPTSEQYF.

In its sample, this clone was seen once. The V call is TRBV5-4, the J call TRBJ2-3; D is uncertain. V was pared by 5 bases and J by 4 bases, with 11 bases between. CDR3 length: 13 amino acids. Per the germline V gene, CDR1 is SGHNT and CDR2 is YYREEE (reference sequence). CDR3 nucleotides: TGTGCCAGCAGTTCCAGTGGGTCAGATACGCAGTATTTT. It is translated as CASSSSGSDTQYF.